This record concerns one TCR beta chain sequence. The repertoire was sequenced with immunoSEQ multiplex PCR; TCRdb's copy has only in-frame clones and lacks some. The sample has about 160,000 clones; roughly 90% are singletons. The source of the sample is a study of cytotoxic CD8 clonotypes in ibrutinib-treated CLL. Study information: Sequenced samples delivered averages of 200,000 to 300,000 productive templates and around 90,000 productive rearrangements.

Sequenced material: PBMCs, taken at disease progression, from a patient treated with ibrutinib. The origin of this receptor is a human donor with chronic lymphocytic leukemia.

CDR3 amino acids: CASKPGQGTEQYF. The CDR3 DNA reads TGTGCCAGTAAGCCGGGACAGGGGACCGAGCAGTACTTC. This chain connects TRBV19 to TRBJ2-7, with TRBD1 identical over 10 bases. Germline V gives CDR1 LNHDA, CDR2 SQIVND (reference sequence). V was clipped by 7 bases and J by 6 bases; unmatched bases: 6. The CDR3 runs to 13 residues.